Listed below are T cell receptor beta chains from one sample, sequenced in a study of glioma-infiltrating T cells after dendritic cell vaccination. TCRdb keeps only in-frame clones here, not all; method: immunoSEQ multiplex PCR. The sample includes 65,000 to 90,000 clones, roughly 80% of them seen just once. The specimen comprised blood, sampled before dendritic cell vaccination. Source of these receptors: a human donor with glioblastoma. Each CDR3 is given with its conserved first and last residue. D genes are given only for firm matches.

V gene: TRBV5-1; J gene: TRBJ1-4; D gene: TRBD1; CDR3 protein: CASSLGGGGEKLFF
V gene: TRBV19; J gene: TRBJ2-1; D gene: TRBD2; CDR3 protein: CASTQLAYSYNEQFF
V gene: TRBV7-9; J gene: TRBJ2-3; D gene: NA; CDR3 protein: CASSSTTTTTLRTDTQYF
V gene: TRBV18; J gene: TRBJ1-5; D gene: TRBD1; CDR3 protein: CAEPGQGARRPQHF
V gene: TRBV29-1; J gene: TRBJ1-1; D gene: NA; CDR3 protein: CSAKDRNTEAFF
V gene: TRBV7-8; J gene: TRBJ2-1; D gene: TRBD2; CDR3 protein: CASSLFLSGASYNEQFF
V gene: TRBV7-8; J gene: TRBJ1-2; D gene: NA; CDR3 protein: CASSSNSPTGYYGYTF
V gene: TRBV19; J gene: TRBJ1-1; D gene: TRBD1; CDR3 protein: CASSTRQGSEAFF
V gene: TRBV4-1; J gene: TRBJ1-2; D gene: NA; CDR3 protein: CASSQDDRVRGYTF
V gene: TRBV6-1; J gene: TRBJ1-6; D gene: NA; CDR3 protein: CASSRIREDNSPLHF
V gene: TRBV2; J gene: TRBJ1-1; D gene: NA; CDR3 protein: CASSENHISEAFF
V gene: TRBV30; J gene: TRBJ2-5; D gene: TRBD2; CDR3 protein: CAWAAGEWETQYF
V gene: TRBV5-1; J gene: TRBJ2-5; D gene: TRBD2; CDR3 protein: CASSVGTSGGGETQYF
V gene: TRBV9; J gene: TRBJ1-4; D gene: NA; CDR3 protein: CASSQQGYLLGEKLFF
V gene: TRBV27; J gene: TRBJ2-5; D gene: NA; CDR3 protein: CATQTELGETQYF
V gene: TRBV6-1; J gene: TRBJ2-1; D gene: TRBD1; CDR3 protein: CASRGQGANNEQFF
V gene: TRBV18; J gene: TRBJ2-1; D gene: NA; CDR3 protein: CASSPRYGQTNNEQFF
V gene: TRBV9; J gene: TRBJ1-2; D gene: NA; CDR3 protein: CASSAPQGTETQIYGYTF
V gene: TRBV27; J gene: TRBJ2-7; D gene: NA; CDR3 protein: CASSGGWGQILSYEQYF
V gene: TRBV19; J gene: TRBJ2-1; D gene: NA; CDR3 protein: CASIARGAEYNEQFF
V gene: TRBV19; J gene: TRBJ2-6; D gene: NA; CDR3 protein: CASSIDHRAGANVLTF
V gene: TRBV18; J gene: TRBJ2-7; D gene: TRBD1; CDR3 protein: CASSPGTGTSYEQYF
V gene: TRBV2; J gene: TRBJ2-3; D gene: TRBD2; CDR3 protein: CASSEWGLAGATHTQYF
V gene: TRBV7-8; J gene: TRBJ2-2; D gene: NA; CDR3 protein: CASSREGGTARTGELFF
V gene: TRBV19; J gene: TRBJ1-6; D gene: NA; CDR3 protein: CASSPGFRPLHF
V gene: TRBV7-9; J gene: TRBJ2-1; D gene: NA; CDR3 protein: CASSLYQVLPYNEQFF
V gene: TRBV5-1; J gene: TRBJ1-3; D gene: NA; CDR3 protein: CASSLSGASRNTIYF
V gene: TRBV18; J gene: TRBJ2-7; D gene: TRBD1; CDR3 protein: CASSPRTGQGYEQYF
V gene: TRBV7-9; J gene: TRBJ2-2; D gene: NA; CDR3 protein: CATLGQNTGELFF
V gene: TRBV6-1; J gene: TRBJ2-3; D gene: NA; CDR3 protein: CASSGYGQVTDTQYF
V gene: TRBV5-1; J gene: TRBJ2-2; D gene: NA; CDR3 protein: CASSLGVANTGELFF
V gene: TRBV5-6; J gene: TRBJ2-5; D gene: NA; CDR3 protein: CASSLATGLQETQYF
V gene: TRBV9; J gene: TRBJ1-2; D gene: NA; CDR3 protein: CASSPARANYGYTF
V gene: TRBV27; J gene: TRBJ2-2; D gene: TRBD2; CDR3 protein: CASSLRRRLGLAPPANTGELFF
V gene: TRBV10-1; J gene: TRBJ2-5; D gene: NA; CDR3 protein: CASSESGEAETQYF
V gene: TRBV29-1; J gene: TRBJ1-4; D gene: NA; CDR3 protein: CSAEGSSNEKLFF
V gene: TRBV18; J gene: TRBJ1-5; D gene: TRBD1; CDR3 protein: CASSYTPLTGDSNQPQHF
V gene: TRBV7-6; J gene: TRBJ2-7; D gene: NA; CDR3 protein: CASSLLPNGDEQYF
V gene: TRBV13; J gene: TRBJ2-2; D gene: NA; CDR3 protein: CASSGPGLGANTGELFF
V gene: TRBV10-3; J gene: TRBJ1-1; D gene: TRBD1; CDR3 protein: CAIRRTGPLNTEAFF
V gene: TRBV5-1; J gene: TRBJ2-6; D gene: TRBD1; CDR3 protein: CASSLTGGTGANVLTF
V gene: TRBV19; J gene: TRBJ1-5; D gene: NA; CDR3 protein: CASSIDPVDQPQHF
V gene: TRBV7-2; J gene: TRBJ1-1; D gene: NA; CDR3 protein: CASSLERGNAEAFF
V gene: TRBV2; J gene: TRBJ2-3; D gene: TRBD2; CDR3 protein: CASSLPGTSGVVAQYF
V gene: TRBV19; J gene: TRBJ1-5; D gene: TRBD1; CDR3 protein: CASSIEGTGGSSTLRRPQHF
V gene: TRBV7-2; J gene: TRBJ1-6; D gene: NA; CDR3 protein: CASSSVPRGGSPLHF
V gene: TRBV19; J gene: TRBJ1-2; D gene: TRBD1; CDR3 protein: CASSPDRGQRGYTF
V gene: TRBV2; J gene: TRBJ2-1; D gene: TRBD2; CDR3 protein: CASRWTSGRGDDEQFF
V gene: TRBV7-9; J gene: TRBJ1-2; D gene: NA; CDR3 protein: CASSFTGRRGYTF
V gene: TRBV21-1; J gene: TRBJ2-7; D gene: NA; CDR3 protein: CASSSKVGSGASEQYF
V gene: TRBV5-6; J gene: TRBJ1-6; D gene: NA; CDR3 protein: CASSLGDSGNSPLHF
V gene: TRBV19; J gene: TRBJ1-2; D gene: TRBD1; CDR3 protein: CASSPPGTGGLHGYTF
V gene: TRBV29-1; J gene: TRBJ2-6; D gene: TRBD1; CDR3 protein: CSVRETGAGANVLTF
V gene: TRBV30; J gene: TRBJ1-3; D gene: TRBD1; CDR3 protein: CAWGTGAKKNTIYF
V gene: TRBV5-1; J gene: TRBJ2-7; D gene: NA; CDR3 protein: CASSQSIATKTYEQYF
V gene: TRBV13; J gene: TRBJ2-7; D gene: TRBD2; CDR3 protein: CASSPLLRGVYEQYF
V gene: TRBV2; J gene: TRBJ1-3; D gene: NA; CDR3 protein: CASRLQPITSGNTIYF